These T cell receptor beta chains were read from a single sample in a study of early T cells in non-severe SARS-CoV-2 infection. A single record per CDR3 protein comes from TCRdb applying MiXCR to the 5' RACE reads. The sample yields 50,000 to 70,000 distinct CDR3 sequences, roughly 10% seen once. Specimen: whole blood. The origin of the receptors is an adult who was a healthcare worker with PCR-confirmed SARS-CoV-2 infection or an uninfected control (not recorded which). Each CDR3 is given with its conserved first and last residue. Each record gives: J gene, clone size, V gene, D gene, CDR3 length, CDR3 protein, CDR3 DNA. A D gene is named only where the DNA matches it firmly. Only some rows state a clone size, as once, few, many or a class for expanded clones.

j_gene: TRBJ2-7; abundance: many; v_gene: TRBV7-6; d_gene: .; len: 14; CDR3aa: CASSPPGQPYEQYF; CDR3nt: TGTGCCAGCAGCCCTCCCGGACAGCCCTACGAGCAGTACTTC
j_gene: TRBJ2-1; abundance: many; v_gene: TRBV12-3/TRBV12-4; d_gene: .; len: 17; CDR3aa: CASRVYAPATPYNEQFF; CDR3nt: TGTGCCAGCAGAGTTTATGCGCCCGCGACTCCATACAATGAGCAGTTCTTC
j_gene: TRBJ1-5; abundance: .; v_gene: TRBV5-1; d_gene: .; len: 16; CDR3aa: CASSLGDPYSNQPQHF; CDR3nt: TGCGCCAGCAGCTTGGGAGACCCGTATAGCAATCAGCCCCAGCATTTT
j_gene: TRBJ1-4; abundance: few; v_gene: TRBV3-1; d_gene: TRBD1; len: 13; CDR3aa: CASSWDRNEKLFF; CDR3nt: TGTGCCAGCAGCTGGGACAGGAACGAAAAACTGTTTTTT
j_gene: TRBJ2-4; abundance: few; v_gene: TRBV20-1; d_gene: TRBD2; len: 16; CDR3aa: CSAIGTSALAKNIQYF; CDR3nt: TGCAGTGCTATAGGGACTAGCGCCCTAGCCAAAAACATTCAGTACTTC
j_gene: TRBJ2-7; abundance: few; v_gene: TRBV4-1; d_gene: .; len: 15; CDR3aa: CASSVTGRSSYEQYF; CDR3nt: TGCGCCAGCAGCGTAACAGGAAGGTCATCCTACGAGCAGTACTTC
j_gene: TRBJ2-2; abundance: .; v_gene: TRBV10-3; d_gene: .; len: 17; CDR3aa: CAISESSSSSNTGELFF; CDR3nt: TGTGCCATCAGTGAGTCCTCTAGCTCCTCGAACACCGGGGAGCTGTTTTTT
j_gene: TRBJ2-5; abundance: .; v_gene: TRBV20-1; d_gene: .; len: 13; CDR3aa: CSAVRGAEETQYF; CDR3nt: TGCAGTGCCGTTAGGGGGGCGGAGGAGACCCAGTACTTC
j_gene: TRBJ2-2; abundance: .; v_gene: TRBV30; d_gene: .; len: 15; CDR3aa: CAWTPVGGRAGELFF; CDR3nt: TGTGCCTGGACCCCGGTCGGGGGGCGCGCCGGGGAGCTGTTTTTT
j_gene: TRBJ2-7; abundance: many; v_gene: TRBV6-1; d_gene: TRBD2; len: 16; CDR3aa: CASSEPAAGSTYEQYF; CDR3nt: TGTGCCAGCAGTGAGCCAGCAGCGGGATCCACCTACGAGCAGTACTTC
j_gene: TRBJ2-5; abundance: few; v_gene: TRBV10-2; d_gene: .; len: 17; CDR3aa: CASSGAGGFAAKETQYF; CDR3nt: TGCGCCAGCAGTGGTGCAGGGGGGTTCGCGGCTAAAGAGACCCAGTACTTC
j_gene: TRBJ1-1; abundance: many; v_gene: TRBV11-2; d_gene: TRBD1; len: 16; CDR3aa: CASSTLGQGANTEAFF; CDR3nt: TGTGCCAGCAGCACCCTCGGACAGGGGGCGAACACTGAAGCTTTCTTT
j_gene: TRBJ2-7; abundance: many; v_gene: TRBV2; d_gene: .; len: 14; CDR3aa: CASSPSTAYYEQYF; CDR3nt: TGTGCCAGCAGTCCCTCCACGGCTTACTACGAGCAGTACTTC
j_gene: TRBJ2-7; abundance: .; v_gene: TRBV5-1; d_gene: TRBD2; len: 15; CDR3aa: CASSLIWTSDYEQYF; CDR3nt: TGCGCCAGCAGCTTGATTTGGACTAGCGACTACGAGCAGTACTTC
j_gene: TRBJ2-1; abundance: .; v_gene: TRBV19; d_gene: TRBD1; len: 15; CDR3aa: CASSLRDRLYNEQFF; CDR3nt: TGTGCCAGTAGTCTCCGGGACAGACTGTACAATGAGCAGTTCTTC
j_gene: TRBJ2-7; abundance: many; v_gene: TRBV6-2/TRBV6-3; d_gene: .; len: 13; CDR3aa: CASTSYRSYEQYF; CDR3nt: TGTGCCAGCACCTCGTACAGAAGCTACGAGCAGTACTTC
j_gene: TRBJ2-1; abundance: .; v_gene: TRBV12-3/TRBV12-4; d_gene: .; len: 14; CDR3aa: CASSLVGGAHEQFF; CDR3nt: TGTGCCAGCAGTTTGGTAGGGGGAGCGCATGAGCAGTTCTTC
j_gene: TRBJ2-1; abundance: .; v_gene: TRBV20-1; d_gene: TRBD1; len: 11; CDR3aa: CSADRGWEQFF; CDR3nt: TGCAGTGCTGACAGGGGGTGGGAGCAGTTCTTC
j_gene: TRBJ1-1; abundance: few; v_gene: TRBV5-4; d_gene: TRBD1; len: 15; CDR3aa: CASSPFTGGYTEAFF; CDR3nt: TGTGCCAGCAGCCCCTTTACAGGGGGCTACACTGAAGCTTTCTTT
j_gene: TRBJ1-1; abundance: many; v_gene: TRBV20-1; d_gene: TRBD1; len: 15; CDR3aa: CSASPLQGARTEAFF; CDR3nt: TGCAGTGCTAGTCCGTTGCAGGGGGCGCGCACTGAAGCTTTCTTT
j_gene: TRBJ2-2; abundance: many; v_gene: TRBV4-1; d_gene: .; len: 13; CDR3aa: CASSLTGYGELFF; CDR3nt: TGCGCCAGCAGCCTCACAGGGTACGGGGAGCTGTTTTTT
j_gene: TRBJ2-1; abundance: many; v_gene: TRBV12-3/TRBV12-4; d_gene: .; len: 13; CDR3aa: CASSLGRPFEQFF; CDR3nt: TGTGCCAGCAGTTTGGGACGGCCTTTCGAGCAGTTCTTC
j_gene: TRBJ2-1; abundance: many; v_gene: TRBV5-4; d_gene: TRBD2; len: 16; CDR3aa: CASSLGGLALSNEQFF; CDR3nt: TGTGCCAGCAGCTTGGGGGGACTAGCGCTCTCTAATGAGCAGTTCTTC
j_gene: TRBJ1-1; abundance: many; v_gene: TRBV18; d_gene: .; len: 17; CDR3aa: CASSSDIAGTLNTEAFF; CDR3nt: TGTGCCAGCTCTTCGGACATAGCAGGAACTTTAAACACTGAAGCTTTCTTT
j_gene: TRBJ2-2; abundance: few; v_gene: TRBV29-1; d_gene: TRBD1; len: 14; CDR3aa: CSVVQGAEAGELFF; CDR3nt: TGCAGCGTCGTACAGGGGGCTGAGGCCGGGGAGCTGTTTTTT